The 20 T cell receptor beta chains listed next were all sequenced from one sample in a study of Tregs in tolerant kidney transplant recipients (dated by TCRdb to between 2019 and 2020). The library was obtained by the immunoSEQ multiplex PCR assay. TCRdb took this table from immuneACCESS and kept in-frame rearrangements with V and J called. Such tables lack part of the clones; where checked against another copy, unresolved V genes explain under half of the gap, and the rest is unexplained. Within this sample are a few thousand clones, with roughly three fifths of them counted one time only. The ten top clones hold 3% to 4% of the sample. Antigens for these TCRs are unknown. Sequencing used CD8+ T cells from blood cultured with allogeneic cells. The receptor source for this set is a human donor in good health.

This clone was observed a few times. The V and J genes are TRBV6-7 and TRBJ2-6, with no clear D. TRBV6-7 is treated as an ORF (open reading frame) with a function not yet certain. Trimming shortened V by 0 bases and J by 0 bases, and 15 bases separated the two germline ends. There are 19 residues in the CDR3. CDR3 loop: CASSYSIGTRSSGANVLTF. As DNA, the CDR3 is TGTGCCAGCAGTTACTCGATAGGAACACGGAGCTCTGGGGCCAACGTCCTGACTTTC.

The chain has TRBV19 and TRBJ2-7; 10 bases map to TRBD1. The CDR3 is made up of 15 amino acids. Trimming at V came to 7 bases and at J to 3 bases, leaving 9 bases not matched to a gene. Germline V gene sequence: CDR1 LNHDA, CDR2 SQIVND (reference sequence). The CDR3 sequence is CASTAGQGGFYEQYF. As DNA, the CDR3 is TGTGCCAGTACCGCCGGACAGGGGGGCTTCTACGAGCAGTACTTC.

This clone was seen only a few times. This chain joins TRBV6-1 and TRBJ1-6, with D unresolved. CDR3 length equals 17 residues. Germline-derived CDR1 and CDR2 are MNHNS and SASEGT. V lost 4 bases to trimming and J lost 6 bases, with 19 bases between them. The CDR3 DNA follows: TGTGCCAGCAGTGCCCTAGGCGGGGTCGAGACTAATTCACCCCTCCACTTT. It codes for CASSALGGVETNSPLHF.

This clone was observed a few times. The J gene is TRBJ2-3, the V gene TRBV5-4; D not resolved. CDR1 and CDR2 (germline): SGHNT, YYREEE (reference sequence). V was trimmed by 4 bases and J by 1 base, leaving 4 bases between them. The CDR3 consists of 12 residues. DNA of the CDR3: TGTGCCAGCAGCCGGGGCACAGATACGCAGTATTTT. Protein sequence: CASSRGTDTQYF.

The rearrangement uses TRBV13 and TRBJ2-7, with 10 bases matching TRBD1. V lost 5 bases, J lost 6 bases, and 4 bases stayed unmatched. The CDR3 is 13 amino acids. Germline loops: CDR1 PRHDT, CDR2 FYEKMQ (reference sequence). As DNA, the CDR3 is TGTGCCAGCAGCAAGGACAGGGGGGCCGAGCAGTACTTC. Protein: CASSKDRGAEQYF. Full variable domain (missing parts from reference TRBV13 and TRBJ2-7): AAGVIQSPRHLIKEKRETATLKCYPIPRHDTVYWYQQGPGQDPQFLISFYEKMQSDKGSIPDRFSAQQFSDYHSELNMSSLELGDSALYFCASSKDRGAEQYFGPGTRLTVT.

This chain joins TRBV28 and TRBJ2-7, with TRBD2 matching over 11 bases. Germline V gene sequence: CDR1 MDHEN, CDR2 SYDVKM. V dropped 2 bases and J dropped 0; count of bases not matched to a gene: 9. This CDR3 comprises 18 residues. CDR3 sequence reads: CASSLHLGTSGPSYEQYF. DNA of the CDR3: TGTGCCAGCAGTTTACATCTTGGGACTAGCGGACCCTCCTACGAGCAGTACTTC.

The chain carries TRBV19 and TRBJ2-2; 10 nucleotides align to TRBD2. The CDR3 consists of 17 residues. The V gene end was trimmed by 4 bases and the J gene end by 4 bases; junction bases not matched to a gene: 9. The germline CDR1 and CDR2 sequences are LNHDA and SQIVND (reference sequence). The CDR3 DNA reads TGTGCCAGTAGTACCCGAGCGGGGGGGTGGTTCACCGGGGAGCTGTTTTTT. Amino acid sequence: CASSTRAGGWFTGELFF.

The chain is built from TRBV2 and TRBJ2-7; possibly TRBD1 for D (5 bases). The V end lost 5 bases, the J end lost 5 bases, and 7 bases lay between the germline ends. Germline-derived CDR1 and CDR2 are SNHLY and FYNNEI. CDR3 length: 11 amino acids. CDR3 sequence: CASSQGNEQYF. The CDR3 region has the DNA TGTGCCAGCAGTCAGGGTAACGAGCAGTACTTC.

The V and J genes are TRBV9 and TRBJ1-2; D gene ambiguous. The CDR3 is 15 residues long. V was cut by 0 bases and J by 3 bases, with 12 bases left in between. Per germline, CDR1 SGDLS and CDR2 YYNGEE. The CDR3 here is CASSVATATYYGYTF. The CDR3 region has the DNA TGTGCCAGCAGCGTAGCAACAGCCACGTACTATGGCTACACCTTC.

V and J are TRBV9 and TRBJ1-2, with 7 positions matching TRBD1. Germline CDR1 reads SGDLS; CDR2 reads YYNGEE. V lost 0 bases to trimming and J lost 0 bases; unmatched junction nucleotides: 8. The CDR3 totals 17 residues. The CDR3 coding sequence is TGTGCCAGCAGCGTAGAGGGACAGTATTTAACTAACTATGGCTACACCTTC. It translates to CASSVEGQYLTNYGYTF.

The gene calls are TRBV6-5 and TRBJ1-1; D is unclear. The CDR3 runs to 14 residues. Germline CDR1 is MNHEY and CDR2 is SVGAGI. V shed 5 bases and J shed 0 bases, with 10 bases lying between them. The CDR3 sequence is CASSLWQVNTEAFF. The CDR3 DNA reads TGTGCCAGCAGTCTTTGGCAGGTGAACACTGAAGCTTTCTTT.

The CDR3 DNA sequence: TGTGCCAGCAGCCAAGGGGAGGAACGGGTACCCTACAATGAGCAGTTCTTC. Translating gives CASSQGEERVPYNEQFF. V and J are TRBV7-7 and TRBJ2-1; a possible D gene is TRBD2 (6 bases). The V gene lost 5 bases and the J gene lost 2 bases, with 19 bases spanning the gap. This CDR3 region has 17 residues. From germline, CDR1 is SSHAT and CDR2 FNYEAQ (reference sequence). Full variable domain (outside the CDR3, taken from reference TRBV7-7 and TRBJ2-1): GAGVSQSPRYKVTKRGQDVTLRCDPISSHATLYWYQQALGQGPEFLTYFNYEAQPDKSGLPSDRFSAERPEGSISTLTIQRTEQRDSAMYRCASSQGEERVPYNEQFFGPGTRLTVL.

This clone has more than one count but fewer than ten. The V and J genes are TRBV29-1 and TRBJ2-5; no clear D gene. Germline CDR1 reads SQVTM; CDR2 reads ANQGSEA. Trimming removed 0 bases at V and 4 bases at J, with 0 bases between. This CDR3 is built from 10 residues. The CDR3 nucleotides are TGCAGCGTTGAAGAAGAGACCCAGTACTTC. It is translated as CSVEEETQYF. The full variable domain, rest sourced from reference TRBV29-1 and TRBJ2-5, is SAVISQKPSRDICQRGTSLTIQCQVDSQVTMMFWYRQQPGQSLTLIATANQGSEATYESGFVIDKFPISRPNLTFSTLTVSNMSPEDSSIYLCSVEEETQYFGPGTRLLVL.

This clone has just a few counts. V usage is TRBV27 and J usage is TRBJ2-5; 8 nucleotides agree with TRBD1. The V and J ends lost 11 bases and 0 bases, in that order; junction bases with no gene match: 8. CDR1 is MNHEY and CDR2 is SMNVEV in the germline V gene (reference sequence). CDR3 length: 14 residues. This CDR3 is CASNRGSYQETQYF. In nucleotides, the CDR3 is TGTGCCTCCAACAGGGGGAGTTACCAAGAGACCCAGTACTTC.

V usage is TRBV15 and J usage is TRBJ1-3; D might be TRBD1 (5 bases). Germline V lookup: CDR1 LNHNV, CDR2 YYDKDF (reference sequence). This CDR3 is 15 amino acids long. V was cut by 0 bases and J by 2 bases, with 8 bases left in between. The chain's CDR3 is CATSRDLGAGNTIYF. The CDR3 nucleotides read TGTGCCACCAGCAGAGATCTGGGGGCTGGAAACACCATATATTTT.

V usage is TRBV5-6 and J usage is TRBJ2-7; 9 bases align to TRBD2. The CDR3 spans 13 residues. The germline gives CDR1 SGHDT, CDR2 YYEEEE. The V gene end was trimmed by 8 bases and the J gene end by 0 bases; junction bases not matched to a gene: 3. CDR3 bases: TGTGCCAGTTGTAGCGGGAGCTCCTACGAGCAGTACTTC. Protein: CASCSGSSYEQYF.

In its sample, this clone was seen a few times. This rearrangement joins TRBV27 to TRBJ2-3; D is perhaps TRBD1 or TRBD2 (5 bases each). V lost 1 base, J lost 1 base, and 12 bases lay in between. CDR1 is MNHEY, CDR2 SMNVEV, per germline (reference sequence). This CDR3 is 16 amino acids long. CDR3 sequence (DNA): TGTGCCAGCAGTTTATTAGGGACGGCCGGCACAGATACGCAGTATTTT. Translated, it gives CASSLLGTAGTDTQYF.

The CDR3 here is CSVRTGDYNEQFF. The CDR3 region has the DNA TGCAGCGTGCGGACAGGGGACTACAATGAGCAGTTCTTC. The rearrangement links TRBV29-1 to TRBJ2-1; 9 positions match TRBD1. The CDR3 loop spans 13 amino acids. The germline V gene has CDR1 SQVTM and CDR2 ANQGSEA. V lost 6 bases to trimming and J lost 3 bases; unmatched junction nucleotides: 3.

This chain uses TRBV4-1 with TRBJ1-1; D gene ambiguous. CDR3 length: 13 amino acids. V lost 2 bases and J lost 4, with 8 bases in between. CDR1 is MGHRA and CDR2 is YSYEKL in the germline V gene. Written as DNA, the CDR3 is TGCGCCAGCAGCCAACCCGGAGGCACTGAAGCTTTCTTT. Its protein is CASSQPGGTEAFF.

This clone was counted between two and nine times. The chain is built from TRBV7-6 and TRBJ2-3; 13 bases match TRBD2. The CDR3 is 18 amino acids. Per the germline V gene, CDR1 is SGHVS and CDR2 is FNYEAQ. V dropped 6 bases and J dropped 2; count of bases not matched to a gene: 11. CDR3 residues: CASSLTPGTSGATDTQYF. Here the CDR3 DNA reads TGTGCCAGCAGTTTAACCCCCGGGACTAGCGGGGCCACAGATACGCAGTATTTT.